These T cell receptor beta chains were read from a single sample in a study of control samples from healthy donors and cancer patients. Produced via immunoSEQ multiplex PCR; TCRdb's table is partial and in-frame only. Found here are approximately 84,000 clones, 90% to 95% of them singletons; the top ten hold roughly 14%. Specimen: blood. These receptors were collected from a man younger than 40 in good health. The CDR3 runs from the conserved cysteine through the conserved F or W. D genes are given only for firm matches. Clone size is shown for a subset of rows, as once, few, many or a class of expanded clone.

TRBV6-1	.	TRBJ2-1	.	TGTGCCAGCAGTTATCGTCTAGACTTAAATGAGCAGTTCTTC	CASSYRLDLNEQFF
TRBV5-4	.	TRBJ2-7	TRBD2	TGTGCCAGCAGCCCCGCAGCGGGGGGTTTCTACGAGCAGTACTTC	CASSPAAGGFYEQYF
TRBV19	.	TRBJ1-1	.	TGTGCCAGTAGTATCCGGGGGCTGGCCACTGAAGCTTTCTTT	CASSIRGLATEAFF
TRBV6-5	.	TRBJ1-1	.	TGTGCCAGCAGTTACACCTTTGGGGCTGAAGCTTTCTTT	CASSYTFGAEAFF
TRBV5-1	.	TRBJ2-3	.	TGCGCCAGCAGCTTGTCGTTTGGGGTCGGGGCAGATACGCAGTATTTT	CASSLSFGVGADTQYF
TRBV5-1	.	TRBJ1-4	.	TGCGCCAGCAGCTTGGGACGGGGGGCTACTAATGAAAAACTGTTTTTT	CASSLGRGATNEKLFF
TRBV3-1/TRBV3-2	few	TRBJ2-2	.	TGTGCCAGCAAACGACAAAACACCGGGGAGCTGTTTTTT	CASKRQNTGELFF
TRBV3-1/TRBV3-2	.	TRBJ1-3	TRBD1	TGTGCCAGCAGCCCTCTGGGACAGGGGGTTGGAAACACCATATATTTT	CASSPLGQGVGNTIYF
TRBV30	.	TRBJ1-5	.	TGTGCCTGGATTCATACCGACAGGCTACCCAGTAGCAATCAGCCCCAGCATTTT	CAWIHTDRLPSSNQPQHF
TRBV7-9	.	TRBJ2-7	.	TGTGCCAGCAGCTTTACAGGTCTTACCTCCTACGAGCAGTACTTC	CASSFTGLTSYEQYF
TRBV24-1	.	TRBJ1-1	.	TGTGCCACCAGTGATACAGCTAACACTGAAGCTTTCTTT	CATSDTANTEAFF
TRBV11-1	.	TRBJ1-1	TRBD1	TGTGCCACCCACGGGACAGGGGGACAGAGTACTGAAGCTTTCTTT	CATHGTGGQSTEAFF
TRBV9	.	TRBJ2-3	.	TGTGCCAGCAGCGTAGTGGCGGGTATCGACACAGATACGCAGTATTTT	CASSVVAGIDTDTQYF
TRBV7-9	once	TRBJ2-3	TRBD1	TGTGCCAGCAGCACCGGGACAGGGATAGGGTTGACAGATACGCAGTATTTT	CASSTGTGIGLTDTQYF
TRBV11-3	.	TRBJ2-1	TRBD1	TGTGCCAGCAGCCTACAGGGGACTGAGCAGTTCTTC	CASSLQGTEQFF
TRBV6-2/TRBV6-3	.	TRBJ2-3	.	TGTGCCAGCAGTTACAGCTATGCGGACCCCACAGATACGCAGTATTTT	CASSYSYADPTDTQYF
TRBV6-4	once	TRBJ2-1	.	TGTGCCAGCAGTGACTTAGTGGGGGGAAACGTTGAGCAGTTCTTC	CASSDLVGGNVEQFF
TRBV6-2/TRBV6-3	.	TRBJ2-3	.	TGTGCCAGCAGTCAACAACCGGGCTCCCGCACAGATACGCAGTATTTT	CASSQQPGSRTDTQYF
TRBV9	.	TRBJ2-6	.	TGTGCCAGCAGCGGACGGGCGGGCAGCTCTGGGGCCAACGTCCTGACTTTC	CASSGRAGSSGANVLTF
TRBV7-9	.	TRBJ2-3	.	TGTGCCAGCAGCTTAGAGTCTGGAGTTACAGATACGCAGTATTTT	CASSLESGVTDTQYF
TRBV24-1	.	TRBJ1-2	TRBD1	TGTGCCACCAGTGAAGCCACAGGGGGCGGCGGCTACACCTTC	CATSEATGGGGYTF
TRBV2	once	TRBJ2-3	.	TGTGCCAGCAGACTGACCGAACTAGGAACAGATACGCAGTATTTT	CASRLTELGTDTQYF
TRBV6-1	once	TRBJ2-5	.	TGTGCCAGCAGTGAAGGGCTAGGGGAGACCCAGTACTTC	CASSEGLGETQYF
TRBV19	.	TRBJ2-2	TRBD1	TGTGCCAGTAGTCCCGCCTGGACAGGGGGGGTCGGGGAGCTGTTTTTT	CASSPAWTGGVGELFF
TRBV2	.	TRBJ2-7	.	TGTGCCAGCAGTGAAGGACTGAGGTCGCGCGATCCCTACGAGCAGTACTTC	CASSEGLRSRDPYEQYF
TRBV6-5	once	TRBJ1-4	.	TGTGCCAGCAGTCTCGACACGGGGAGCGGAAAACTGTTTTTT	CASSLDTGSGKLFF
TRBV3-1/TRBV3-2	.	TRBJ1-1	.	TGTGCCAGCAGCGAGTGGGGGGTGAACACTGAAGCTTTCTTT	CASSEWGVNTEAFF
TRBV19	few	TRBJ1-5	.	TGTGCCAGTAGTACCCCAGGACTGAATCAGCCCCAGCATTTT	CASSTPGLNQPQHF
TRBV7-9	.	TRBJ2-7	TRBD1	TGTGCCAGCAGCGCCACGGGACAGGGAGAGTACGAGCAGTACTTC	CASSATGQGEYEQYF
TRBV5-5	.	TRBJ1-6	.	TGTGCCAGCAGCTTCGACAGTACTAATTCACCCCTCCACTTT	CASSFDSTNSPLHF
TRBV27	once	TRBJ2-5	TRBD1	TGTGCCAGCAGTTTATCAGCAGGGGGCAAAGAGACCCAGTACTTC	CASSLSAGGKETQYF
TRBV6-2/TRBV6-3	.	TRBJ1-2	.	TGTGCCAGCAGTTACGGGTCTGGCTACACCTTC	CASSYGSGYTF
TRBV5-1	.	TRBJ2-6	TRBD1	TGCGCCAGCAGCCGGGACAGCTCTGGGGCCAACGTCCTGACTTTC	CASSRDSSGANVLTF
TRBV5-1	.	TRBJ2-7	TRBD2	TGCGCCAGCAGCTTGGTTGGGACTAGCGGGACTACCTACGAGCAGTACTTC	CASSLVGTSGTTYEQYF
TRBV27	.	TRBJ2-7	.	TGTGCCAGCAGTGGAAGGAGCAGGTCGGTCTACGAGCAGTACTTC	CASSGRSRSVYEQYF
TRBV7-2	.	TRBJ1-5	.	TGTGCCAGCAGCTCTACCTCAGGGGACCAGCCCCAGCATTTT	CASSSTSGDQPQHF
TRBV14	.	TRBJ2-5	.	TGTGCCAGCAGCCAGGAGCTCTTTACTGGCGGTCGTAGGACCCAGTACTTC	CASSQELFTGGRRTQYF
TRBV12-3/TRBV12-4	.	TRBJ1-2	.	TGTGCCAGCAGTCTCGGGACACACTATGGCTACACCTTC	CASSLGTHYGYTF
TRBV9	.	TRBJ1-1	.	TGTGCCAGCAACGATATTTCCAGCCCAGGTGAAGCTTTCTTT	CASNDISSPGEAFF
TRBV5-4	once	TRBJ2-4	TRBD2	TGTGCCAGCAGCTCTCCTACTAGCGGGTTAGCCAAAAACATTCAGTACTTC	CASSSPTSGLAKNIQYF
TRBV18	.	TRBJ2-7	.	TGTGCCAGCTCACCACAAGGGGACTCCTACGAGCAGTACTTC	CASSPQGDSYEQYF